This TCR beta chain was sequenced during a study of PD-1 blockade in mismatch repair-deficient tumors. Overall study context: Patients had 12 mismatch repair-deficient cancer types, all previously treated and progressing.

Study findings and constraints: Tumor-resident clones, often undetectable pretreatment in blood, expanded then contracted after pembrolizumab.

Remarks on this clone: No antigen is known for it.

The germline V gene encodes CDR1 SGHNT and CDR2 YYREEE (reference sequence). CDR3 size: 16 residues. V was clipped by 3 bases and J by 8 bases; unmatched bases: 7. Assay: immunoSEQ multiplex PCR; the TCRdb copy retains only in-frame clones and omits some. The sample records 130,000 or so clones, roughly nine tenths being singletons. PCR or immunohistochemistry showed mismatch repair deficiency in every enrolled patient. TCRs were sequenced from three patients responding to pembrolizumab. The chain uses TRBV5-4 and TRBJ2-2; TRBD2 aligns across 13 bases. Specimen: peripheral blood, collected 44 weeks after starting pembrolizumab. This TCR was recovered from an adult with mismatch repair-deficient cancer. The DNA of the CDR3 is TGTGCCAGCAGCTCAGGACTAGCGGGAGTTGAAGGGGAGCTGTTTTTT. It encodes CASSSGLAGVEGELFF.